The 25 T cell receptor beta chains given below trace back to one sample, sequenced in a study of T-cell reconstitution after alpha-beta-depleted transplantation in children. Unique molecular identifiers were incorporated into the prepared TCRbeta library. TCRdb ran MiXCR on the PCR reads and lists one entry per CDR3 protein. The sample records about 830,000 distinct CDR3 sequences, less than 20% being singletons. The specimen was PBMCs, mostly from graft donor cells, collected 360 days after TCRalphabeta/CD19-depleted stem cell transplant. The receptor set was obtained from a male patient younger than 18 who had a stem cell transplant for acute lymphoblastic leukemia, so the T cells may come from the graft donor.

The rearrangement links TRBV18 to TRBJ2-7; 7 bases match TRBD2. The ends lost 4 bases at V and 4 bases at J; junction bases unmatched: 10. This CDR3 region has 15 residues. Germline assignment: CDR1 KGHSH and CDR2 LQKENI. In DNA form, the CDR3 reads TGTGCCAGCTCACTCAAGCGGGATAAGAGTTACGAGCAGTACTTC. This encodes CASSLKRDKSYEQYF.

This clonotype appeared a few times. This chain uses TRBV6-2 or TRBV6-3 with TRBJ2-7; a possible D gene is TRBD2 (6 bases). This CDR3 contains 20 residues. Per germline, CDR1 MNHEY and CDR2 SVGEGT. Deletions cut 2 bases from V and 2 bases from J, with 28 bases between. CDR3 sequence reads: CASSYLPAGYAGLITYEQYF. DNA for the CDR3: TGTGCCAGCAGTTACCTTCCTGCGGGGTACGCGGGATTAATAACCTACGAGCAGTACTTC.

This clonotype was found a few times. The CDR3 DNA reads TGTGCCACCAGTGATTTACAGGGGGCGAGAAACATTCAGTACTTC. The encoded protein is CATSDLQGARNIQYF. V usage is TRBV24-1 and J usage is TRBJ2-4; 9 bases align to TRBD1. This CDR3 has 15 residues. After removal of 1 base from V and 6 bases from J, the junction contained 3 bases not matched to a gene. Germline-derived CDR1 and CDR2 are KGHDR and SFDVKD.

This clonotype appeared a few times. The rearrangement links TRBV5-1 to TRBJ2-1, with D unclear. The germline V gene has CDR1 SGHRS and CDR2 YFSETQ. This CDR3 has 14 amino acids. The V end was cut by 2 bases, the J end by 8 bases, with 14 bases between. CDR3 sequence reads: CASSFAISAHEQFF. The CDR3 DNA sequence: TGCGCCAGCAGCTTCGCCATATCCGCCCATGAGCAGTTCTTC.

The CDR3 loop reads CASSYSAGQGNSPLHF. The CDR3 DNA sequence: TGTGCCAGCAGTTACTCGGCCGGACAGGGAAATTCACCCCTCCACTTT. The rearrangement links TRBV6-5 to TRBJ1-6; 8 bases are shared with TRBD1. Looked up from germline, CDR1 is MNHEY and CDR2 is SVGAGI. The ends lost 0 bases at V and 7 bases at J; junction bases unmatched: 5. This CDR3 region has 16 residues.

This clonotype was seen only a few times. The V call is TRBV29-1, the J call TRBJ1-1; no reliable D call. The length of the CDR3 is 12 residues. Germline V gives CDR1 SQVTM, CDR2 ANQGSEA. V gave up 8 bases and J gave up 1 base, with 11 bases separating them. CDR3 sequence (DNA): TGCAGCTCCCTAATGGGGAACACTGAAGCTTTCTTT. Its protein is CSSLMGNTEAFF.

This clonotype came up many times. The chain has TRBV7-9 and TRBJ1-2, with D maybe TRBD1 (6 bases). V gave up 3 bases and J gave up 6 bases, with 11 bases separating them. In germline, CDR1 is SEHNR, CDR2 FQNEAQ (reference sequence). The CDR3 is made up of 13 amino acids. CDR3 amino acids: CASSFPNRDGYTF. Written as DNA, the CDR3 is TGTGCCAGCAGCTTCCCGAACAGGGATGGCTACACCTTC.

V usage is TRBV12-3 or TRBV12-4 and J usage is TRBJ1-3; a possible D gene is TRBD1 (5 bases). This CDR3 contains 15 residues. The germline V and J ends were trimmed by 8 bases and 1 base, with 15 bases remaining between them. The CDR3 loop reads CASPSEAGSGNTIYF. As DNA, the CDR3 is TGTGCCAGCCCTTCAGAGGCAGGGTCTGGAAACACCATATATTTT.

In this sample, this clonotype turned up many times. The CDR3 spells CASSLGQINNEQFF. The CDR3, as DNA: TGCGCCAGCAGCTTGGGACAGATCAACAATGAGCAGTTCTTC. The rearrangement uses TRBV5-1 and TRBJ2-1; D perhaps matches TRBD1 (5 bases). In germline, CDR1 is SGHRS, CDR2 YFSETQ. Between the trimmed V and J ends, which lost 0 bases and 5 bases, there was a span of 9 bases. CDR3 length: 14 amino acids.

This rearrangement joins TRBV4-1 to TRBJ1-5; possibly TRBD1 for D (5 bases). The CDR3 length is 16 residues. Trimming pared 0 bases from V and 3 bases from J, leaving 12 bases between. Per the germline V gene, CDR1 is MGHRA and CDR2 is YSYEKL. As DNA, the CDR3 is TGCGCCAGCAGCCAAGATCGGGGCAGAGTCAATCAGCCCCAGCATTTT. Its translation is CASSQDRGRVNQPQHF.

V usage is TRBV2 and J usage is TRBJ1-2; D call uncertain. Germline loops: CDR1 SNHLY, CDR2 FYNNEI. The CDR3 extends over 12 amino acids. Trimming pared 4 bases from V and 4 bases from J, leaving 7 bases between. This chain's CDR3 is CASSAYPYGYTF. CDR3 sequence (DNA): TGTGCCAGCAGTGCGTACCCCTATGGCTACACCTTC.

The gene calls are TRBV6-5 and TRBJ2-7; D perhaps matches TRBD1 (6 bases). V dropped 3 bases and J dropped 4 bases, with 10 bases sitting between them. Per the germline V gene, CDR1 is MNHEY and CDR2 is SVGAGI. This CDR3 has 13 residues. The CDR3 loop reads CASSYQQGYEQYF. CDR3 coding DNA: TGTGCCAGCAGTTATCAACAGGGTTACGAGCAGTACTTC.

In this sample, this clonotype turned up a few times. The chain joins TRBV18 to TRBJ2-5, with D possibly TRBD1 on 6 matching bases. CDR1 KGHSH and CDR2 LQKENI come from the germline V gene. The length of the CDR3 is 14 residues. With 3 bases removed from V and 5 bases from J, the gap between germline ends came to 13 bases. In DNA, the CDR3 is TGTGCCAGCTCACCTCGACAGGCAGGGGAGACCCAGTACTTC. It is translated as CASSPRQAGETQYF. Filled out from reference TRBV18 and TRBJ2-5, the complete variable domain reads NAGVMQNPRHLVRRRGQEARLRCSPMKGHSHVYWYRQLPEEGLKFMVYLQKENIIDESGMPKERFSAEFPKEGPSILRIQQVVRGDSAAYFCASSPRQAGETQYFGPGTRLLVL.

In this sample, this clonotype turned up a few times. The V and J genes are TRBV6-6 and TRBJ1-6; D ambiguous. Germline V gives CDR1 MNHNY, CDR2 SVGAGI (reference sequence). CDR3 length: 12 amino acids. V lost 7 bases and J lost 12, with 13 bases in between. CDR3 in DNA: TGTGCCAGCAAGGTTGACGCTCTACCCCTCCACTTT. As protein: CASKVDALPLHF.

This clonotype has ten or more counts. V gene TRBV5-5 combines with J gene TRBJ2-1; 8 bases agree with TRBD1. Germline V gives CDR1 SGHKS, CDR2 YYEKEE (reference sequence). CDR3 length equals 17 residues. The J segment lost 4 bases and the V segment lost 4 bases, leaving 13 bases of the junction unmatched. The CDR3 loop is CASSPPFPGTGYNEQFF. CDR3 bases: TGTGCCAGCAGCCCCCCTTTTCCCGGGACAGGTTACAATGAGCAGTTCTTC.

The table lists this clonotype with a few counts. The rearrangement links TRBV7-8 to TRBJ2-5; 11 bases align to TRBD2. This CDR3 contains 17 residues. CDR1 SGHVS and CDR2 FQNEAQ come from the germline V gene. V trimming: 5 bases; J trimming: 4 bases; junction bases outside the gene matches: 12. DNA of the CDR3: TGTGCCAGCAGCGCTAGGTACCTAGCGGGAGGAGGAGAGACCCAGTACTTC. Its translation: CASSARYLAGGGETQYF.

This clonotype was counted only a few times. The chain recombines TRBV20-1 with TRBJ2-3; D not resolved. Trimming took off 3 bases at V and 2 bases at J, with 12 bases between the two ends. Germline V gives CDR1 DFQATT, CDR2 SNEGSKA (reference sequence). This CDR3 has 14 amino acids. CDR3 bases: TGCAGTGCTAGTTTAGGGCACCTCACAGATACGCAGTATTTT. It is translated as CSASLGHLTDTQYF.

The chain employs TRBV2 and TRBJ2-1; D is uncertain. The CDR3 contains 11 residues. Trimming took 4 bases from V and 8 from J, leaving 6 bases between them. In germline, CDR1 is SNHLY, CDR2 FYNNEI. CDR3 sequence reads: CASSGDDEQFF. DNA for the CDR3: TGTGCCAGCAGTGGAGATGATGAGCAGTTCTTC.

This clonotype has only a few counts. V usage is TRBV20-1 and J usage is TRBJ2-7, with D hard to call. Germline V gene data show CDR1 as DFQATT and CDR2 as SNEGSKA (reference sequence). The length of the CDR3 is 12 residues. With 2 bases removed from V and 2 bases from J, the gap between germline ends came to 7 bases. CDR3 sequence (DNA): TGCAGTGCTAGAAGGATTACCTACGAGCAGTACTTC. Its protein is CSARRITYEQYF.

CDR3 bases: TGTGCCAGCAGCCACCGACTAGCGCTTGAGCAGTACTTC. Translating it yields CASSHRLALEQYF. This rearrangement joins TRBV7-2 to TRBJ2-7, with 8 bases that match TRBD2. After removal of 5 bases from V and 7 bases from J, the junction contained 7 bases not matched to a gene. There are 13 residues in the CDR3. CDR1 and CDR2 (germline): SGHTA, FQGNSA.

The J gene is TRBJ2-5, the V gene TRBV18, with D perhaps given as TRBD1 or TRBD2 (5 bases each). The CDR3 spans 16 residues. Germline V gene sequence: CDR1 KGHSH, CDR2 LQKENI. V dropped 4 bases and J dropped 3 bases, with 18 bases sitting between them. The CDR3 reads CASSRGRARGEETQYF. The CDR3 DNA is TGTGCCAGCTCACGAGGAAGGGCGAGAGGGGAAGAGACCCAGTACTTC.

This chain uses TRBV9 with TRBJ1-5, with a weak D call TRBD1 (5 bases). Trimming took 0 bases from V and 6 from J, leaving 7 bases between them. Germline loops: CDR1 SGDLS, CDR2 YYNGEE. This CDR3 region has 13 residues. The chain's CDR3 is CASSVEGSQPQHF. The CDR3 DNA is TGTGCCAGCAGCGTAGAGGGGAGTCAGCCCCAGCATTTT.

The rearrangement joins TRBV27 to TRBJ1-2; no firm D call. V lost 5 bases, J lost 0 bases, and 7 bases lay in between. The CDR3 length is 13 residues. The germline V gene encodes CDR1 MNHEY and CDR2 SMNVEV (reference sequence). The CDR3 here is CASSRTSNYGYTF. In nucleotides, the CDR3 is TGTGCCAGCAGTCGGACCTCTAACTATGGCTACACCTTC.

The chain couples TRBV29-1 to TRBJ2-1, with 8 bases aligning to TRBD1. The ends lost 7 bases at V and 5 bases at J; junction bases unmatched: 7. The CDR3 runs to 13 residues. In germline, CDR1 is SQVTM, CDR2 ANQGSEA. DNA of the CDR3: TGCAGCGCACGGACAGGGTTGAACAATGAGCAGTTCTTC. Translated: CSARTGLNNEQFF.

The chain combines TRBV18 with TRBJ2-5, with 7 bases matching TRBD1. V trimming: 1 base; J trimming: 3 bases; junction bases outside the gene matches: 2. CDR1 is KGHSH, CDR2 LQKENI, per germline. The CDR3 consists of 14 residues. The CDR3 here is CASSPHTGEETQYF. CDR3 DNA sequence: TGTGCCAGCTCACCACATACAGGGGAAGAGACCCAGTACTTC. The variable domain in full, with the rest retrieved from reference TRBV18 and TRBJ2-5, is NAGVMQNPRHLVRRRGQEARLRCSPMKGHSHVYWYRQLPEEGLKFMVYLQKENIIDESGMPKERFSAEFPKEGPSILRIQQVVRGDSAAYFCASSPHTGEETQYFGPGTRLLVL.